This TCR beta chain was found in a study of regulatory T cells in long-lasting Graves disease. Time point meaning: newly diagnosed GD, antithyroid drugs for less than 3 months. The TCR library was made from RNA that had been extracted from PBMCs in TRIzol. Peripheral blood, around 9 milliliters per patient, was collected in EDTA tubes. This clonotype appeared once. The antigen remains unidentified. Study findings and constraints: TRBV28, TRBJ1-2 and TRBJ2-5 were favored in persistent disease. In persistent patients, shared public clonotypes (roughly 2,800) outnumbered those in new patients (nearly 1,000).

Trimming removed 4 bases from V and 2 bases from J; junction bases left unmatched: 1. The CDR3 covers 15 residues. CDR1 and CDR2 from the germline V gene are MGHRA and YSYEKL. Arm-PCR of CDR3 regions and iRepertoire HTBI primers were the basis on which TCR beta libraries were built. TCRdb ran MiXCR on the multiplex PCR reads and lists one entry per CDR3 protein. The data show approximately 350,000 distinct CDR3 sequences, with over 15% seen just once and approximately 30% held by the top ten. The same data also contributed to another study, on T cells in Graves' hyperthyroidism and ophthalmopathy.

Sample: peripheral blood mononuclear cells (PBMCs), taken at new diagnosis, from a patient treated with antithyroid drugs. This TCR derives from a man aged 35 to 55 with Graves disease. The chain has TRBV4-1 and TRBJ2-5; TRBD2 matches at 13 bases. CDR3: CASSRGLAGQETQYF. CDR3 in DNA: TGCGCCAGCAGCCGGGGACTAGCGGGGCAAGAGACCCAGTACTTC.